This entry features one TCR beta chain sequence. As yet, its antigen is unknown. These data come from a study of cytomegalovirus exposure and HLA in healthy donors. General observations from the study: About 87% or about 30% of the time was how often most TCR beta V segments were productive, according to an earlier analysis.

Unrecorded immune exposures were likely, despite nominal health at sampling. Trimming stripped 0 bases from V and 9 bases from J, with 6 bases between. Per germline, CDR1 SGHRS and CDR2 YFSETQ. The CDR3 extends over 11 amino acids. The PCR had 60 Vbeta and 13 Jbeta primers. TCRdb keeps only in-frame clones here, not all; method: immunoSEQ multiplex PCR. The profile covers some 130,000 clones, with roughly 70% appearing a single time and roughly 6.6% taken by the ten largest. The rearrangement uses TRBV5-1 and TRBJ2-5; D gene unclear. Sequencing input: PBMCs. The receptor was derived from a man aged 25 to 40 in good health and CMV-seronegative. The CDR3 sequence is CASSLDEAQYF. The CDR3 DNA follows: TGCGCCAGCAGCTTGGACGAGGCCCAGTACTTC.